Shown below are 20 T cell receptor beta chains from a single sample sequenced in a study of glioma-infiltrating T cells. TCR alpha and beta CDR3 regions were amplified from RNA using iRepertoire nested multiplex PCR. TCRdb re-analysed the multiplex PCR reads in MiXCR, keeping a single row per CDR3 protein. Among 150,000 or so distinct CDR3 sequences, approximately 39% were seen once, and the ten largest hold around 20%. Sequencing was performed on glioma tissue, nonneoplastic brain tissue, or PBMCs (not recorded which). The receptors shown here come from a human donor with low-grade glioma or glioblastoma, undergoing nonglioma brain surgery, or in good health (not recorded which).

The CDR3, as DNA: TGTGCCAGCAAAAGGACAAGGGAGAACACCGGGGAGCTGTTTTTT. Translation: CASKRTRENTGELFF. The genes are TRBV6-2 or TRBV6-3 and TRBJ2-2; possibly TRBD1 for D (5 bases). Germline CDR1 reads MNHEY; CDR2 reads SVGEGT. Trimming cost V 7 bases and J 1 base, with 13 bases left between them. This CDR3 spans 15 amino acids.

In regard to this clonotype: This may be a read error: a much more frequent sequence differs by one nucleotide. This chain links TRBV20-1 with TRBJ2-1; D remains ambiguous. Between the trimmed V and J ends, which lost 5 bases and 6 bases, there was a span of 8 bases. This CDR3 comprises 11 residues. In germline, CDR1 is DFQATT, CDR2 SNEGSKA (reference sequence). As DNA, the CDR3 is TGCAGTGCTCAGAAAATCAATGAGCAGTTCTTC. It encodes CSAQKINEQFF.

The V and J genes are TRBV4-3 and TRBJ1-5; a possible D gene is TRBD1 (6 bases). The germline V gene encodes CDR1 LGHNA and CDR2 YSLEER. V was cut by 3 bases and J by 3 bases, with 12 bases left in between. This CDR3 has 15 amino acids. CDR3 sequence (DNA): TGCGCCAGCAGCCAGGTGACAGGCCACAATCAGCCCCAGCATTTT. Translating gives CASSQVTGHNQPQHF.

The J gene is TRBJ2-7, the V gene TRBV6-5, with a tentative D call TRBD1 (5 bases). The CDR3 is 14 residues long. Germline V gives CDR1 MNHEY, CDR2 SVGAGI. V was clipped by 4 bases and J by 3 bases, with 13 bases between them. The CDR3 loop reads CASSFGAGNYEQYF. Written as DNA, the CDR3 is TGTGCCAGCAGTTTTGGGGCAGGGAACTACGAGCAGTACTTC.

The chain recombines TRBV7-2 with TRBJ2-5; D not certain. This CDR3 spans 14 amino acids. V lost 0 bases to trimming and J lost 4 bases, with 9 bases between them. The germline V gene encodes CDR1 SGHTA and CDR2 FQGNSA. CDR3 nucleotides: TGTGCCAGCAGCTTAGCCGGGCATGGAGAGACCCAGTACTTC. Translated, it gives CASSLAGHGETQYF.

In the case of this clonotype: This may stem from a read error, because a much larger clone lies one nucleotide away. This rearrangement joins TRBV2 to TRBJ2-7; D is unresolved. With the DNA end fitting TRBJ2-5 better, the J assignment may be wrong. The CDR3 is made up of 11 amino acids. Germline V gene sequence: CDR1 SNHLY, CDR2 FYNNEI. In DNA form, the CDR3 reads TGTGCCAGCAGTGAAACGGAGACCCAGTACTTC. Protein product: CASSETETQYF.

The CDR3 DNA is TGTGCCAGCAGCTCCTTGACAGGGGGCAATCAGCCCCAGCATTTT. Protein sequence: CASSSLTGGNQPQHF. The chain links TRBV7-8 to TRBJ1-5, with 8 bases lining up with TRBD1. The germline V gene encodes CDR1 SGHVS and CDR2 FQNEAQ. V shed 4 bases and J 2 bases; nucleotides not matched to a gene: 4. The CDR3 contains 15 residues. The full variable domain, rest sourced from reference TRBV7-8 and TRBJ1-5, is GAGVSQSPRYKVAKRGQDVALRCDPISGHVSLFWYQQALGQGPEFLTYFQNEAQLDKSGLPSDRFFAERPEGSVSTLKIQRTQQEDSAVYLCASSSLTGGNQPQHFGDGTRLSIL.

The chain combines TRBV27 with TRBJ2-7; 8 positions match TRBD1. After removal of 5 bases from V and 1 base from J, the junction contained 4 bases not matched to a gene. Germline V gene lookup returns CDR1 MNHEY and CDR2 SMNVEV (reference sequence). This CDR3 is built from 14 residues. The CDR3: CASSEGDRSYEQYF. For the CDR3, the DNA is TGTGCCAGCAGTGAGGGGGACAGGTCCTACGAGCAGTACTTC.

This chain links TRBV19 with TRBJ2-7, with D possibly TRBD2 on 5 matching bases. Germline lookup yields CDR1 LNHDA and CDR2 SQIVND (reference sequence). The ends were cut back, 3 bases at V and 2 bases at J, with 14 bases in the middle. The CDR3 contains 15 residues. The DNA of the CDR3 is TGTGCCAGTAGTATCGGTTTAGCGCCAACCTACGAGCAGTACTTC. Translated, it gives CASSIGLAPTYEQYF.

The chain recombines TRBV7-9 with TRBJ1-1; D might be TRBD1 (5 bases). The CDR3 totals 17 residues. Germline values: CDR1 SEHNR, CDR2 FQNEAQ (reference sequence). Deletions cut 3 bases from V and 1 base from J, with 18 bases between. The CDR3 DNA sequence: TGTGCCAGCAGCTTCCTGATGGACACGGCGACGAACACTGAAGCTTTCTTT. Its translation is CASSFLMDTATNTEAFF. Based on the CDR3 plus reference TRBV7-9 and TRBJ1-1, the full variable domain is DTGVSQNPRHKITKRGQNVTFRCDPISEHNRLYWYRQTLGQGPEFLTYFQNEAQLEKSRLLSDRFSAERPKGSFSTLEIQRTEQGDSAMYLCASSFLMDTATNTEAFFGQGTRLTVV.

This sequence joins TRBV14 and TRBJ2-5; D is ambiguous. CDR1 SGHDN and CDR2 FVKESK come from the germline V gene. The germline V and J ends were trimmed by 3 bases and 2 bases, with 13 bases remaining between them. CDR3 length: 15 residues. The CDR3 coding sequence is TGTGCCAGCAGCCACTTAGTGGGCGGACAAGAGACCCAGTACTTC. Translation: CASSHLVGGQETQYF.

This clonotype was counted between two and nine times. The rearrangement links TRBV10-3 to TRBJ2-5, with D unresolved. The CDR3 sequence is 14 residues long. Trimming stripped 3 bases from V and 2 bases from J, with 10 bases between. Germline V gene data show CDR1 as ENHRY and CDR2 as SYGVKD. The CDR3 loop reads CAISEAGQQETQYF. The CDR3 nucleotides are TGTGCCATCAGTGAAGCAGGCCAGCAAGAGACCCAGTACTTC.

This clonotype came up a few times. V is TRBV29-1 and J is TRBJ2-1, with D perhaps matching TRBD1 (6 bases). The germline V gene encodes CDR1 SQVTM and CDR2 ANQGSEA. Trimming took off 4 bases at V and 5 bases at J, with 15 bases between the two ends. CDR3 length equals 14 residues. The CDR3 loop is CSVGGLDRNNEQFF. DNA of the CDR3: TGCAGCGTTGGGGGGTTGGACAGAAACAATGAGCAGTTCTTC.

There are a few counts of this clonotype. This chain joins TRBV6-1 and TRBJ2-3; a possible D gene is TRBD1 (7 bases). Trimming pared 8 bases from V and 3 bases from J, leaving 18 bases between. CDR1 and CDR2 (germline): MNHNS, SASEGT. The CDR3 runs to 15 residues. CDR3 DNA: TGTGCCAGCTCCAAGAGGGGGCTAGCGACAGATACGCAGTATTTT. It yields the protein CASSKRGLATDTQYF.

As for this clonotype: Sequence at one end of the junction differs from germline and may be a read error. This chain joins TRBV24-1 and TRBJ2-2; perhaps TRBD2 as D (5 bases). Germline V CDR1 and CDR2: KGHDR, SFDVKD. The CDR3 extends over 14 amino acids. In DNA form, the CDR3 reads TGTGACACCAGTGACCGGGAAAGCACCGGGGAGCTGTTTTTT. It is translated as CDTSDRESTGELFF.

V usage is TRBV24-1 and J usage is TRBJ2-7; D possibly corresponds to TRBD2 (6 bases). This CDR3 region has 13 residues. Trimming stripped 5 bases from V and 3 bases from J, with 10 bases between. The germline V gene encodes CDR1 KGHDR and CDR2 SFDVKD. CDR3 residues: CATSVGSLYEQYF. The CDR3 DNA is TGTGCCACCAGTGTCGGGAGCCTCTACGAGCAGTACTTC.

This clonotype was seen at least ten times. This chain links TRBV4-1 with TRBJ1-3, with D possibly being TRBD1 (5 bases). Between the trimmed V and J ends, which lost 7 bases and 0 bases, there was a span of 13 bases. CDR3 length: 15 residues. Germline loops: CDR1 MGHRA, CDR2 YSYEKL. The CDR3 reads CASKTVVDSGNTIYF. The CDR3 region has the DNA TGCGCCAGCAAGACAGTAGTCGACTCTGGAAACACCATATATTTT.

Comment on this clonotype: Just one base apart from a much larger clone, this may be a read error. The V gene is TRBV6-5, the J gene TRBJ2-1; the D gene could be TRBD1 or TRBD2 (5 bases each). Per the germline V gene, CDR1 is MNHEY and CDR2 is SVGAGI. The CDR3 spans 14 residues. Trimming left V 6 bases short and J 9 bases short, with 18 bases between. The CDR3 reads CASRAGAGISEQFF. CDR3 in DNA: TGTGCCAGCAGAGCCGGGGCAGGGATCAGTGAGCAGTTCTTC.

The gene calls are TRBV27 and TRBJ2-3; D is unresolved. The CDR3 consists of 13 residues. V was cut by 6 bases and J by 4 bases, with 11 bases left in between. The germline CDR1 and CDR2 sequences are MNHEY and SMNVEV (reference sequence). The CDR3: CASRRLGSDTQYF. CDR3 bases: TGTGCCAGCAGACGACTCGGGTCAGATACGCAGTATTTT.

A single count supports this clonotype. The chain uses TRBV28 and TRBJ1-2; 7 nucleotides agree with TRBD1. Per germline, CDR1 MDHEN and CDR2 SYDVKM. The ends lost 7 bases at V and 5 bases at J; junction bases unmatched: 10. CDR3 length: 14 amino acids. This chain's CDR3 is CASTPGQSIYGYTF. In DNA, the CDR3 is TGTGCCAGCACCCCGGGACAGTCTATTTATGGCTACACCTTC.